This T cell receptor beta chain was captured in a study of tumor-infiltrating lymphocytes in primary liver carcinoma. Study background: Patients comprised men and women whose ages fell between 30 and 69 years. Findings of the study overall: When set against blood, tumors had a significantly higher top-250-clone fraction (p = 0.039).

The length of the CDR3 is 13 residues. The germline V gene encodes CDR1 MNHEY and CDR2 SVGEGT. Blood RNA was derived from unsorted whole blood, and germline DNA was extracted too. A constant-region primer served to make TCR beta cDNA from around 500 ng total RNA. Employing slightly modified ARM-PCR, three nested multiplex PCR rounds were run, and these gave rise to the TCR beta libraries. TRBV1-TRBV30 forward and Cbeta reverse primers drove the first two roughly 10-cycle rounds. TCRdb used MiXCR to reprocess the multiplex PCR reads, holding one entry per CDR3 protein. Of around 330,000 distinct CDR3 sequences in the sample, roughly three fifths are singletons; the top ten hold approximately 15%. To note about this clonotype: Its antigen is unidentified. Compared with germline, one end of the junction differs, possibly owing to a read error.

The V call is TRBV6-2 or TRBV6-3, the J call TRBJ2-7, with unresolved D. The sample comprised peripheral blood. The source is a woman under 40 with primary liver carcinoma and hepatitis B virus infection. The CDR3 protein is CVSSYSSFYEQYF. DNA for the CDR3: TGTGTCAGCAGTTACTCCTCTTTCTACGAGCAGTACTTC.